This TCR beta chain comes out of a study of cytomegalovirus exposure and HLA in healthy donors. The study, taken as a whole, reports: In a later analysis, across HLA loci, associated TCR counts were highest for DRB1, lowest for HLA-C.

Primers: 60 Vbeta forward and 13 Jbeta reverse. This table comes from immunoSEQ multiplex PCR, and its TCRdb copy is limited to in-frame clones, with some not included. The table records 150,000 to 200,000 clones, approximately 85% of them present only once. Regarding this clone: Its target is not known.

From germline, CDR1 is MNHEY and CDR2 SVGAGI. This CDR3 region has 13 residues. Trimming removed 2 bases at V and 8 bases at J, with 10 bases between. The chain couples TRBV6-5 to TRBJ2-1, with D tentatively TRBD2 (5 bases). This receptor was obtained from a man younger than 30 in good health and CMV-seronegative. Input material: PBMCs. The CDR3 here is CASSYGTRDEQFF. CDR3 sequence (DNA): TGTGCCAGCAGTTACGGTACTAGGGATGAGCAGTTCTTC.